Listed below are T cell receptor beta chains from one sample, sequenced in a study of blood T cell repertoires in COVID-19. The assay was immunoSEQ multiplex PCR, and TCRdb's table has in-frame clones only and misses some. The profile covers 200,000 to 250,000 clones, with just over 85% appearing a single time and more than 3.5% taken by the ten largest. Sequenced: PBMCs or T cells enriched from blood (not recorded which). These TCRs come from a woman between 40 and 50 years old with acute COVID-19. Each CDR3 is given with its conserved first and last residue. D genes are given only for firm matches. Size is stated for part of the rows, as once, few or many counts, or as a class when the clone is expanded.

CDR3 DNA: TGTGCCTGGAGTACTAGCGGGGGTGAGCAGTTCTTC
CDR3 protein: CAWSTSGGEQFF
clone size: many
V gene: TRBV30
D gene: TRBD2
J gene: TRBJ2-1

CDR3 DNA: TGTGCCACCAGCAGTGACAGGGCGAATCAGCCCCAGCATTTT
CDR3 protein: CATSSDRANQPQHF
clone size: once
V gene: TRBV15
D gene: TRBD1
J gene: TRBJ1-5

CDR3 DNA: TGTGCCAGCAGCTTAGTCCTGGGACAGGGTCTCACCGGGGAGCTGTTTTTT
CDR3 protein: CASSLVLGQGLTGELFF
clone size: NA
V gene: TRBV7-9
D gene: TRBD1
J gene: TRBJ2-2

CDR3 DNA: TGTGCCAGCAGCGATGCCCCCTTGGTTCGGACGGGAGAAAAACTGTTTTTT
CDR3 protein: CASSDAPLVRTGEKLFF
clone size: NA
V gene: TRBV9
D gene: NA
J gene: TRBJ1-4

CDR3 DNA: TGTGCCAGTAGTATAGACCTAGACAGGGTTGACGCTTTCTTT
CDR3 protein: CASSIDLDRVDAFF
clone size: NA
V gene: TRBV19
D gene: TRBD1
J gene: TRBJ1-1

CDR3 DNA: TGTGCCAGCAGCGCCGGGACTAGCGGGGGGTTGGATGAGCAGTTCTTC
CDR3 protein: CASSAGTSGGLDEQFF
clone size: once
V gene: TRBV9
D gene: TRBD2
J gene: TRBJ2-1

CDR3 DNA: TGTGCCAGCGCAAACTATGGGTCCTATAATTCACCCCTCCACTTT
CDR3 protein: CASANYGSYNSPLHF
clone size: NA
V gene: TRBV6-5
D gene: NA
J gene: TRBJ1-6

CDR3 DNA: TGTGCCAGCAGTCGGGACAGGACCTTAGGAGGCTACACCTTC
CDR3 protein: CASSRDRTLGGYTF
clone size: NA
V gene: TRBV2
D gene: TRBD1
J gene: TRBJ1-2

CDR3 DNA: TGTGCCTGGAGTCCCGACAGGGGCACCTATAATTCACCCCTCCACTTT
CDR3 protein: CAWSPDRGTYNSPLHF
clone size: NA
V gene: TRBV30
D gene: TRBD1
J gene: TRBJ1-6

CDR3 DNA: TGTGCCAGCAGTAAAAACAGGGGGAACACTGAAGCTTTCTTT
CDR3 protein: CASSKNRGNTEAFF
clone size: NA
V gene: TRBV6-5
D gene: TRBD1
J gene: TRBJ1-1

CDR3 DNA: TGTGCCAGCAGCTTAGTGGAGAGGGCGACTAATGAAAAACTGTTTTTT
CDR3 protein: CASSLVERATNEKLFF
clone size: NA
V gene: TRBV11-2
D gene: NA
J gene: TRBJ1-4

CDR3 DNA: TGCAGCGTTGAAACGGGCGCAGGAGGGGCTTTT
CDR3 protein: CSVETGAGGAF
clone size: NA
V gene: TRBV29-1
D gene: NA
J gene: TRBJ2-3

CDR3 DNA: TGCGCCAGCAGTGAACAGGGGAGGAACACTGAAGCTTTCTTT
CDR3 protein: CASSEQGRNTEAFF
clone size: few
V gene: TRBV10-1
D gene: TRBD1
J gene: TRBJ1-1

CDR3 DNA: TGCGCCAGCAGTGTGGGACACTACCGGAACACCGGGGAGCTGTTTTTT
CDR3 protein: CASSVGHYRNTGELFF
clone size: NA
V gene: TRBV10-1
D gene: NA
J gene: TRBJ2-2

CDR3 DNA: TGTGCCAGCACCCCAGGGTGGGGTAGGGCTTTCTTT
CDR3 protein: CASTPGWGRAFF
clone size: once
V gene: TRBV12-3/TRBV12-4
D gene: NA
J gene: TRBJ1-1

CDR3 DNA: TGTGCCAGCAGTTACGACAGGGGGAACACTGAAGCTTTCTTT
CDR3 protein: CASSYDRGNTEAFF
clone size: NA
V gene: TRBV6-5
D gene: TRBD1
J gene: TRBJ1-1

CDR3 DNA: TGTGCCAGCACCCAACTAACAGGGGGCAGTACTGAAGCTTTCTTT
CDR3 protein: CASTQLTGGSTEAFF
clone size: NA
V gene: TRBV18
D gene: TRBD1
J gene: TRBJ1-1

CDR3 DNA: TGTGCCAGCAGCGTAGCCGGGACAGGGGCAGATACGCAGTATTTT
CDR3 protein: CASSVAGTGADTQYF
clone size: NA
V gene: TRBV9
D gene: TRBD1
J gene: TRBJ2-3

CDR3 DNA: TGTGCCAGCAGCCCGCGGGGTCTGACTCTAAGTCCAAATGAAAAACTGTTTTTT
CDR3 protein: CASSPRGLTLSPNEKLFF
clone size: NA
V gene: TRBV3-1/TRBV3-2
D gene: NA
J gene: TRBJ1-4

CDR3 DNA: TGTGCCAGCAGTTTATCTTCGACAGCGAATCAGCCCCAGCATTTT
CDR3 protein: CASSLSSTANQPQHF
clone size: once
V gene: TRBV27
D gene: NA
J gene: TRBJ1-5

CDR3 DNA: TGCGCCAGCAAGACAACTAACTATGGCTACACCTTC
CDR3 protein: CASKTTNYGYTF
clone size: NA
V gene: TRBV5-1
D gene: NA
J gene: TRBJ1-2

CDR3 DNA: TGTGCCAGCAGTTTACTAGGGGAACCCACCGACTCCTATAATTCACCCCTCCACTTT
CDR3 protein: CASSLLGEPTDSYNSPLHF
clone size: few
V gene: TRBV27
D gene: NA
J gene: TRBJ1-6

CDR3 DNA: TGTGCCAGCAGCAGGGGACTAACGGGGACCCAGTACTTC
CDR3 protein: CASSRGLTGTQYF
clone size: NA
V gene: TRBV21-1
D gene: NA
J gene: TRBJ2-5

CDR3 DNA: TGTGCCAGCAGTTTACGACAGGCTCCTGGTGCACCCCTCCACTTT
CDR3 protein: CASSLRQAPGAPLHF
clone size: NA
V gene: TRBV27
D gene: NA
J gene: TRBJ1-6

CDR3 DNA: TGTGCCAGCAGCTTAGGGAGTAGCAGAGAGACCCAGTACTTC
CDR3 protein: CASSLGSSRETQYF
clone size: NA
V gene: TRBV7-2
D gene: NA
J gene: TRBJ2-5

CDR3 DNA: TGTGCCATCAGGACCGGGACAGGACCTTACGAGCAGTACTTC
CDR3 protein: CAIRTGTGPYEQYF
clone size: NA
V gene: TRBV10-3
D gene: TRBD1
J gene: TRBJ2-7

CDR3 DNA: TGTGCCAGCAGTATGACAGGGAATGAGCAGTTCTTC
CDR3 protein: CASSMTGNEQFF
clone size: NA
V gene: TRBV5-6
D gene: TRBD1
J gene: TRBJ2-1

CDR3 DNA: TGTGCCAGCAGCTTATTGGTTGGGGGCCCCGGGGAGCTGTTTTTT
CDR3 protein: CASSLLVGGPGELFF
clone size: NA
V gene: TRBV7-2
D gene: NA
J gene: TRBJ2-2

CDR3 DNA: TGTGCCAGCATTCGGACAGGTGGCGGAAACACCATATATTTT
CDR3 protein: CASIRTGGGNTIYF
clone size: NA
V gene: TRBV2
D gene: TRBD1
J gene: TRBJ1-3

CDR3 DNA: TGTGCCAGCAGTGACTGGGCTAGCGGGACGAGTGGGAATGAGCAGTTCTTC
CDR3 protein: CASSDWASGTSGNEQFF
clone size: NA
V gene: TRBV2
D gene: TRBD2
J gene: TRBJ2-1

CDR3 DNA: TGTGCCACCTCGGGGAGAAACACCATATATTTT
CDR3 protein: CATSGRNTIYF
clone size: NA
V gene: TRBV19
D gene: NA
J gene: TRBJ1-3

CDR3 DNA: TGTGCCAGCAGCCCAGAGACAGACAATGAGCAGTTCTTC
CDR3 protein: CASSPETDNEQFF
clone size: few
V gene: TRBV12-3/TRBV12-4
D gene: NA
J gene: TRBJ2-1

CDR3 DNA: TGTGCCAGCAGCGCTAGGGACAGTAGCTACGAGCAGTACTTC
CDR3 protein: CASSARDSSYEQYF
clone size: NA
V gene: TRBV7-9
D gene: TRBD1
J gene: TRBJ2-7

CDR3 DNA: TGTGCCAGCAGTGACTTGGGACAGGACTTAAACTATGGCTACACCTTC
CDR3 protein: CASSDLGQDLNYGYTF
clone size: few
V gene: TRBV2
D gene: TRBD1
J gene: TRBJ1-2

CDR3 DNA: TGTGCCAGCAGCCCCCCCGGCGGTGTGGAAACTAGCACAGATACGCAGTATTTT
CDR3 protein: CASSPPGGVETSTDTQYF
clone size: NA
V gene: TRBV13
D gene: NA
J gene: TRBJ2-3

CDR3 DNA: TGTGCCAGCAGCCCTACAGGGGGTTCTAACTATGGCTACACCTTC
CDR3 protein: CASSPTGGSNYGYTF
clone size: NA
V gene: TRBV3-1/TRBV3-2
D gene: TRBD1
J gene: TRBJ1-2

CDR3 DNA: TGTGCCAGTAGTAGCGCCCGACAGCTTGAAGCTTTCTTT
CDR3 protein: CASSSARQLEAFF
clone size: NA
V gene: TRBV19
D gene: NA
J gene: TRBJ1-1

CDR3 DNA: TGTGCCAGCAGCCAAGTCGAGGACAGGGAAGCTTTCTTT
CDR3 protein: CASSQVEDREAFF
clone size: once
V gene: TRBV3-1/TRBV3-2
D gene: TRBD1
J gene: TRBJ1-1

CDR3 DNA: TGTGCCAGTAAGGCTAGCGGGGGGGAGTACGAGCAGTACTTC
CDR3 protein: CASKASGGEYEQYF
clone size: NA
V gene: TRBV7-2
D gene: TRBD2
J gene: TRBJ2-7

CDR3 DNA: TGTGCCAGCAGCTTAAGAGAGATCAGCACAGATACGCAGTATTTT
CDR3 protein: CASSLREISTDTQYF
clone size: medium-sized
V gene: TRBV7-8
D gene: NA
J gene: TRBJ2-3

CDR3 DNA: TGCGCCAGCAGCTCCGACAGGGATCCAAGGATAGATACGCAGTATTTT
CDR3 protein: CASSSDRDPRIDTQYF
clone size: NA
V gene: TRBV5-1
D gene: TRBD1
J gene: TRBJ2-3

CDR3 DNA: TGTGCCAGTAGTAAGGACAGGGGTGAGACCCAGTACTTC
CDR3 protein: CASSKDRGETQYF
clone size: NA
V gene: TRBV19
D gene: TRBD1
J gene: TRBJ2-5

CDR3 DNA: TGTGCCAGCAGCGTAGAGGGCCTAGCGGGGGGAGGCTCCTACAATGAGCAGTTCTTC
CDR3 protein: CASSVEGLAGGGSYNEQFF
clone size: few
V gene: TRBV9
D gene: TRBD2
J gene: TRBJ2-1

CDR3 DNA: TGTGCCAGCAGCCTAGGGACAGGGGGGAGATCACCCCTCCACTTT
CDR3 protein: CASSLGTGGRSPLHF
clone size: NA
V gene: TRBV3-1/TRBV3-2
D gene: TRBD1
J gene: TRBJ1-6

CDR3 DNA: TGCGCCAGCAGCCAAGATCCAGGCAGGGGGAACACTGAAGCTTTCTTT
CDR3 protein: CASSQDPGRGNTEAFF
clone size: NA
V gene: TRBV4-1
D gene: NA
J gene: TRBJ1-1